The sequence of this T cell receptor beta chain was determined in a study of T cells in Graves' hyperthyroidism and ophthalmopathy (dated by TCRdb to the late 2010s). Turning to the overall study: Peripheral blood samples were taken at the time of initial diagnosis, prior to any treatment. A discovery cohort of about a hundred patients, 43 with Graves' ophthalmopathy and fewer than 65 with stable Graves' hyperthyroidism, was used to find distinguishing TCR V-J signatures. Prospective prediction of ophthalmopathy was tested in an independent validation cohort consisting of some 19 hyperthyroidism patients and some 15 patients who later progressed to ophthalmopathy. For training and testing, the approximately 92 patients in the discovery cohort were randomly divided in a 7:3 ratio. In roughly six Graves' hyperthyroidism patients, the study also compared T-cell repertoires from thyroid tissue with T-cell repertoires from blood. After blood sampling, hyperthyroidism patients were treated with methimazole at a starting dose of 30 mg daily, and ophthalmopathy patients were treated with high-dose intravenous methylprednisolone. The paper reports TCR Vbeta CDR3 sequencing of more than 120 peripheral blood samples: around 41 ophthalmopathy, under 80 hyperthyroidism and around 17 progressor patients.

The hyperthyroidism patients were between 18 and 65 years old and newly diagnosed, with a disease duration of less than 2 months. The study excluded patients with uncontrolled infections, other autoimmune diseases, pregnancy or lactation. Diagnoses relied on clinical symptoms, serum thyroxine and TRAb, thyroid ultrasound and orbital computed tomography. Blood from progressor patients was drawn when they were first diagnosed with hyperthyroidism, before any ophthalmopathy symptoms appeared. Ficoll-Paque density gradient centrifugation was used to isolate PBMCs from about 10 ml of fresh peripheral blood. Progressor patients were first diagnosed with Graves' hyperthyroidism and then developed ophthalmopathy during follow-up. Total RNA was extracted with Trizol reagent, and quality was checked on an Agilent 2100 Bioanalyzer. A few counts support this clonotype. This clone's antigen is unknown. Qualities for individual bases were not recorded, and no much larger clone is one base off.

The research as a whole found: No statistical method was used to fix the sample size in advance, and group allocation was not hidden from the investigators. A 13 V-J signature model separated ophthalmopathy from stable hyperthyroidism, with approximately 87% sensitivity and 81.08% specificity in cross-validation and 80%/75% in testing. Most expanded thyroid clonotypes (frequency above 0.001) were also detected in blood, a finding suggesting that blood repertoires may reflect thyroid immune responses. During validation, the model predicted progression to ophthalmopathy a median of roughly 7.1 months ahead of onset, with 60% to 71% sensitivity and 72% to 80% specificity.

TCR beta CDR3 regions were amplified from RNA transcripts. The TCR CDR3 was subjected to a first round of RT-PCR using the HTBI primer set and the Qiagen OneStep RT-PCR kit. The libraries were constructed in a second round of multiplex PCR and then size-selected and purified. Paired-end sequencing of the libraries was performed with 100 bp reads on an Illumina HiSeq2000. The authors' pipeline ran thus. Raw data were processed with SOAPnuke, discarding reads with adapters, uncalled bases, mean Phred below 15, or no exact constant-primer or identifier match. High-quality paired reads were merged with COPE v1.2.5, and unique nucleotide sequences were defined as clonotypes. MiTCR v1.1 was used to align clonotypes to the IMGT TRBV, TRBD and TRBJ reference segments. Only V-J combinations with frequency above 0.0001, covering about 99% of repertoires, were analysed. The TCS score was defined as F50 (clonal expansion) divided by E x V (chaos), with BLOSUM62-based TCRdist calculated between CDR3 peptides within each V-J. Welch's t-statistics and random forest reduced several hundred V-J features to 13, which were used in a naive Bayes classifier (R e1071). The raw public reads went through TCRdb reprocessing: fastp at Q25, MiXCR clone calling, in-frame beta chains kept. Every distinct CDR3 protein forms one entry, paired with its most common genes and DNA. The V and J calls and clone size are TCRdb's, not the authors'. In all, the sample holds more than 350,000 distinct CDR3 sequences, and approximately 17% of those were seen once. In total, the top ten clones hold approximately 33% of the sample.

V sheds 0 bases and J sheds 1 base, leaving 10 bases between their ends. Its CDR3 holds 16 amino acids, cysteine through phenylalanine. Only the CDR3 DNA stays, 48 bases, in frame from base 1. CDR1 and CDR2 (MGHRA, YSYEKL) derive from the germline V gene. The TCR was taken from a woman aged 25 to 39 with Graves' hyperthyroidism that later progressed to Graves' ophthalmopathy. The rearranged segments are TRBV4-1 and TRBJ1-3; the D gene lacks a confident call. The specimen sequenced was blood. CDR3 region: CASSQDWGLSGNTIYF. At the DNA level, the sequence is TGCGCCAGCAGCCAAGATTGGGGATTATCTGGAAACACCATATATTTT.